This entry lists 9 T cell receptor beta chains sequenced from one sample in a study of T cell repertoires in cytomegalovirus infection. TCRdb called the reads again in MiXCR, with one record for every CDR3 protein. The sample has approximately 150,000 distinct CDR3 sequences, under 8% seen once. Sequencing input: PBMCs. Every receptor here comes from a human donor in good health (CMV status not recorded). Some clones in this sample may be carry-over from other donors' samples.

This clonotype was seen at least ten times. The chain has TRBV7-2 and TRBJ2-1, with 11 bases fitting TRBD2. Trimming cost V 5 bases and J 0 bases; bases outside gene matches: 6. The germline gives CDR1 SGHTA, CDR2 FQGNSA. The length of the CDR3 is 17 residues. The CDR3 here is CASSPRLAGISYNEQFF. As DNA, the CDR3 is TGTGCCAGCAGCCCCAGACTAGCGGGGATCTCCTACAATGAGCAGTTCTTC.

This clonotype has ten or more counts. The chain combines TRBV7-9 with TRBJ1-2, with TRBD1 identical over 8 bases. From germline, CDR1 is SEHNR and CDR2 FQNEAQ (reference sequence). CDR3 length: 15 residues. V lost 5 bases and J lost 8; bases outside the gene matches: 13. The CDR3 DNA sequence: TGTGCCAGCAGCCCCGGACAGGGAGGATCGCGGGGCTACACCTTC. This encodes CASSPGQGGSRGYTF.

This clonotype occurred a few times. The DNA of the CDR3 is TGTGCCAGCAGTTTAGCTCGCACCCGGGGGATCACAGATACGCAGTATTTT. Amino acids: CASSLARTRGITDTQYF. The chain links TRBV12-3 or TRBV12-4 to TRBJ2-3; TRBD2 is a possible D gene (6 bases). The CDR3 length is 17 residues. V was pared by 0 bases and J by 2 bases, with 15 bases between.

This clonotype appeared many times. This chain links TRBV6-1 with TRBJ2-5; possibly TRBD2 for D (6 bases). Germline lookup yields CDR1 MNHNS and CDR2 SASEGT. The ends were cut back, 7 bases at V and 5 bases at J, with 17 bases in the middle. The CDR3 runs to 14 residues. The CDR3 is CASTITRSGETQYF. The CDR3 DNA follows: TGTGCCAGCACCATTACTAGGAGCGGGGAGACCCAGTACTTC.

This chain links TRBV20-1 with TRBJ2-3, with D possibly TRBD1 on 6 matching bases. Trimming left V 7 bases short and J 2 bases short, with 19 bases between. CDR1 and CDR2 from the germline V gene are DFQATT and SNEGSKA (reference sequence). The CDR3 runs 15 residues. CDR3 nucleotides: TGCAGTGTTACAGGGACGGTGAAGGCCACAGATACGCAGTATTTT. Amino acids: CSVTGTVKATDTQYF.

The chain couples TRBV28 to TRBJ2-1; 10 nucleotides match TRBD2. Germline CDR1 and CDR2: MDHEN and SYDVKM. The CDR3 loop spans 15 amino acids. V lost 6 bases to trimming and J lost 7 bases; unmatched junction nucleotides: 9. This chain's CDR3 is CASRTGTSARNEQFF. The CDR3 DNA reads TGTGCCAGCAGGACCGGGACTAGCGCGAGGAATGAGCAGTTCTTC.

The chain combines TRBV2 with TRBJ1-1; TRBD1 agrees at 12 bases. CDR3 length equals 17 residues. Looked up from germline, CDR1 is SNHLY and CDR2 is FYNNEI. Germline trimming cut 6 bases from V and 4 bases from J; bases unmatched to any gene: 12. In DNA, the CDR3 is TGTGCCAGCAGCTCCGGGACAGGGGGCTTATTGGGCACTGAAGCTTTCTTT. Translation: CASSSGTGGLLGTEAFF.

This clonotype was seen at least ten times. The V call is TRBV7-2, the J call TRBJ1-4; the D gene is possibly TRBD1 (5 bases). Germline CDR1 reads SGHTA; CDR2 reads FQGNSA. V was pared by 2 bases and J by 6 bases, with 13 bases between. This CDR3 region has 15 residues. CDR3 amino acids: CASSLSGISDEKLFF. The CDR3 DNA reads as TGTGCCAGCAGCTTATCAGGGATATCCGATGAAAAACTGTTTTTT. Filled out from reference TRBV7-2 and TRBJ1-4, the complete variable domain reads GAGVSQSPSNKVTEKGKDVELRCDPISGHTALYWYRQSLGQGLEFLIYFQGNSAPDKSGLPSDRFSAERTGGSVSTLTIQRTQQEDSAVYLCASSLSGISDEKLFFGSGTQLSVL.

This clonotype was seen a handful of times. This rearrangement joins TRBV5-1 to TRBJ1-1, with TRBD1 identical over 7 bases. The trim removed 4 bases at V and 0 bases at J, leaving 9 bases unmatched. This CDR3 spans 16 amino acids. Germline-derived CDR1 and CDR2 are SGHRS and YFSETQ. CDR3 sequence (DNA): TGCGCCAGCAGCCCGACAGGGATGGGGCTGAACACTGAAGCTTTCTTT. This encodes CASSPTGMGLNTEAFF. Using reference TRBV5-1 and TRBJ1-1 for the parts outside the CDR3, the full variable domain is KAGVTQTPRYLIKTRGQQVTLSCSPISGHRSVSWYQQTPGQGLQFLFEYFSETQRNKGNFPGRFSGRQFSNSRSEMNVSTLELGDSALYLCASSPTGMGLNTEAFFGQGTRLTVV.